The sequence of this T cell receptor (beta chain) was determined in a study of blood T cell repertoires in COVID-19. Overall study context: Italy, Spain and the United States were the sources of the convalescent and acute COVID-19 samples. Sample material is recorded as cDNA or gDNA derived from T cells, B-cell-depleted T cells, or PBMCs.

The CDR3 spans 14 residues. The trim removed 1 base at V and 7 bases at J, leaving 6 bases unmatched. Germline V lookup: CDR1 LGHDT, CDR2 YNNKEL (reference sequence). In the original analysis: For nucleated cells, counts were estimated from reference gene primer amplification. Clones were read by immunoSEQ multiplex PCR, and TCRdb kept only the in-frame ones, dropping some. V and J calls and clone size are as listed in that table; D and trimming were resolved from the DNA. The top ten clones hold approximately 40% of a sample with 30,000 to 35,000 clones, 82% of them seen once. The chain has TRBV3-1 (or the pseudogene TRBV3-2) and TRBJ2-5, with 7 bases aligning to TRBD2. The clonotype was recovered from an elderly man with active or convalescent COVID-19. Material: peripheral blood. This chain's CDR3 is CASSQVSGEGTQYF. The CDR3, as DNA: TGTGCCAGCAGCCAAGTTTCGGGGGAGGGGACCCAGTACTTC.